The T cell receptor (beta chain) described here comes from a study of metastatic and nonmetastatic thyroid tumors. TCRdb re-called the PCR reads via MiXCR. The sample includes 4,600 or so clones, nearly 30% seen only once; the top ten take 16%. No treatment had been given to any patient before thyroid surgery. By its share, this clone is large. This CDR3 has 14 residues. V dropped 6 bases and J dropped 1; count of bases not matched to a gene: 0. The germline CDR1 and CDR2 sequences are MNHNS and SASEGT. The TCR was taken from a male donor with papillary thyroid cancer or a benign thyroid nodule (not recorded which). Some clones in this sample may be carry-over from other donors' samples. The V gene is TRBV6-1, the J gene TRBJ2-7; 13 bases are a match to TRBD2. Sequences were obtained from adjacent normal tissue. The CDR3 spells CASRGLAGSYEQYF. The CDR3 nucleotides are TGTGCCAGCAGGGGACTAGCGGGGTCCTACGAGCAGTACTTC.